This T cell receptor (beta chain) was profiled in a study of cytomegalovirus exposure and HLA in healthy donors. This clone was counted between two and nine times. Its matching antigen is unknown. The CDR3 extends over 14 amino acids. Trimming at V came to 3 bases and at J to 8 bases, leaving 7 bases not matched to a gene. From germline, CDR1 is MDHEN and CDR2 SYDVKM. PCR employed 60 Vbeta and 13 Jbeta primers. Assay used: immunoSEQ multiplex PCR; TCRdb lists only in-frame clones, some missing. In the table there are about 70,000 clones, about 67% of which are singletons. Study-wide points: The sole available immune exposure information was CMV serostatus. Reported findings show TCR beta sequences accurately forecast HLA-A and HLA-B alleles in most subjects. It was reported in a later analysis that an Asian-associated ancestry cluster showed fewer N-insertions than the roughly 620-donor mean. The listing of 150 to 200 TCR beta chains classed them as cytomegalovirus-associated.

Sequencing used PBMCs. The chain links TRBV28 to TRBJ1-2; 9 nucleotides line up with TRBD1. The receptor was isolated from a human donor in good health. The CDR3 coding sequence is TGTGCCAGCAGTTTGACCGGGACAGGGTACGGCTACACCTTC. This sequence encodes CASSLTGTGYGYTF.